This T cell receptor (beta chain) derives from a study of CD8+CD57+ T cells in acquired aplastic anemia. Study at large: Across the sorted CD4+ and CD8+ cells, DNA amounts averaged roughly 3.5 ug. General observations from the study: Overlapping CD8+ CDR3 repertoires of patients and controls contained under 35 shared sequences.

The CDR3 is 12 residues long. Per the germline V gene, CDR1 is SGHTA and CDR2 is FQGNSA. Trimming pared 4 bases from V and 2 bases from J, leaving 6 bases between. Worth noting for this clonotype: Its antigen is not known.

Profiling that covered TCR beta VDJ and CDR3 relied on genomic DNA as its template. TCRdb reanalysed the reads using MiXCR and keeps one entry per CDR3 protein. The sample has 250,000 or so distinct CDR3 sequences, approximately 45% seen once. Patients chosen for sequencing had CD8+CD57+ cells that had expanded, as shown by flow cytometry. Severe acquired aplastic anemia was present in every patient. Prior therapy had not been administered to any patient at the time of blood sampling. This sequence joins TRBV7-2 and TRBJ2-7; unclear D gene. The sample comprised sorted CD4+, CD8+, or CD8+CD57+ T cells (not recorded which) from PBMCs. The sequence was obtained from a human donor with aplastic anemia. CDR3: CASSSLTYEQYF. The CDR3 region has the DNA TGTGCCAGCAGCTCACTAACCTACGAGCAGTACTTC.